This is a list of T cell receptor beta chains from one sample in a study of T-cell memory formation after mild COVID-19. TCRdb re-called the 5' RACE reads with MiXCR, one entry per CDR3 protein. Here the sample spans over 9,500 distinct CDR3 sequences, about 15% being singletons. Sequencing was carried out using PBMCs or a T cell subset sorted from them (not recorded which). These receptors were obtained from a man younger than 35 who had mild COVID-19 (a few samples of this study predate the infection). Cell type and time point are not known. CDR3s include the opening cysteine and the closing phenylalanine or tryptophan. A D gene is named only where the DNA matches it firmly. Not all rows give a size; the values are once, few, many and, for expanded clones, a class.

D: .
size: many
J: TRBJ2-2
V: TRBV6-5
DNA: TGTGCCAGCAGTTACTCGATGGCCGGGGAGCTGTTTTTT
CDR3: CASSYSMAGELFF

D: .
size: many
J: TRBJ2-5
V: TRBV7-2
DNA: TGTGCCAGCAGCCCAGCTGGACCGAGGGGAGAGACCCAGTACTTC
CDR3: CASSPAGPRGETQYF

D: .
size: many
J: TRBJ1-1
V: TRBV12-3/TRBV12-4
DNA: TGTGCCAGCGCCGCCGAACCTAAGAGTGGTAAAGCTTTCTTT
CDR3: CASAAEPKSGKAFF

D: .
size: many
J: TRBJ2-2
V: TRBV12-3/TRBV12-4
DNA: TGTGCCAGCAGTCCCCAAAAGGGTGGCACCGGGGAGCTGTTTTTT
CDR3: CASSPQKGGTGELFF

D: TRBD1
size: many
J: TRBJ2-2
V: TRBV7-2
DNA: TGTGCCAGCAGCTTAGCCCGGACAGGGGGGTACCCTTACACCGGGGAGCTGTTTTTT
CDR3: CASSLARTGGYPYTGELFF

D: .
size: .
J: TRBJ2-3
V: TRBV20-1
DNA: TGCAGCTTAGGGGGGGCAAACACAGATACGCAGTATTTT
CDR3: CSLGGANTDTQYF

D: .
size: many
J: TRBJ2-5
V: TRBV11-1
DNA: TGTGCCAGCAGCCCCTTCGTGGGGAACCCACAAGAGACCCAGTACTTC
CDR3: CASSPFVGNPQETQYF

D: TRBD2
size: many
J: TRBJ2-2
V: TRBV7-2
DNA: TGTGCCAGCAGCTTAGTGGGACTAGCGGGGTGGAACACCGGGGAGCTGTTTTTT
CDR3: CASSLVGLAGWNTGELFF

D: .
size: many
J: TRBJ2-7
V: TRBV12-5
DNA: TGTGCTAGTGGTTTGGTACTTTGGCGGGGCTCCCAGGACGAGCAGTACTTC
CDR3: CASGLVLWRGSQDEQYF

D: .
size: many
J: TRBJ2-3
V: TRBV7-6
DNA: TGTGCCAGCAGCCTCCGGGACTTCACAGATACGCAGTATTTT
CDR3: CASSLRDFTDTQYF

D: .
size: .
J: TRBJ2-7
V: TRBV30
DNA: TGTGCCTGGAGTGGGTCAGGTCCCCTCTACGAGCAGTACTTC
CDR3: CAWSGSGPLYEQYF

D: .
size: many
J: TRBJ2-2
V: TRBV12-3/TRBV12-4
DNA: TGTGCCAGCAGTTTTGTCCCAGGTGACGGGGAGCTGTTTTTT
CDR3: CASSFVPGDGELFF

D: .
size: .
J: TRBJ1-1
V: TRBV3-1
DNA: TGTGCCAGCAGAGGGGGCACTGAAGCTTTCTTT
CDR3: CASRGGTEAFF

D: .
size: few
J: TRBJ2-5
V: TRBV5-5
DNA: TGTGCCAGCAGCTTGGCAAAGGGAGTCGGGGAGACCCAGTACTTC
CDR3: CASSLAKGVGETQYF

D: .
size: many
J: TRBJ2-1
V: TRBV5-1
DNA: TGCGCCAGCGGCCGGGGCCCCTACAATGAGCAGTTCTTC
CDR3: CASGRGPYNEQFF

D: .
size: many
J: TRBJ2-1
V: TRBV7-6
DNA: TGTGCCAGCAGCTTAGGAGGGGTTGTCAATGAGCAGTTCTTC
CDR3: CASSLGGVVNEQFF

D: .
size: many
J: TRBJ1-6
V: TRBV2
DNA: TGTGCCAGCAGTGAGCTCGGCAGGGTGAATTCACCCCTCCACTTT
CDR3: CASSELGRVNSPLHF

D: TRBD1
size: many
J: TRBJ1-2
V: TRBV6-6
DNA: TGTGCCAGCAGCCGGGACAGGGTTTCTAAGGGCTACACCTTC
CDR3: CASSRDRVSKGYTF

D: .
size: few
J: TRBJ2-1
V: TRBV11-2
DNA: TGTGCCAGCAGCCCCCGTTTGGGGGGCGTCTACAATGAGCAGTTCTTC
CDR3: CASSPRLGGVYNEQFF

D: TRBD2
size: many
J: TRBJ2-1
V: TRBV20-1
DNA: TGCAGTGGGACCGGGACTAGCGGAAATGAGCAGTTCTTC
CDR3: CSGTGTSGNEQFF

D: .
size: many
J: TRBJ2-3
V: TRBV29-1
DNA: TGCAGCGTTGTCCAGGCATTCACAGATACGCAGTATTTT
CDR3: CSVVQAFTDTQYF

D: TRBD1
size: many
J: TRBJ1-2
V: TRBV20-1
DNA: TGCAGTGCTACCGGGACAGGGGGCAATTATGGCTACACCTTC
CDR3: CSATGTGGNYGYTF

D: TRBD1
size: many
J: TRBJ2-1
V: TRBV5-1
DNA: TGCGCCAGCAGCTACTACAAGACAGGGCACGGTGAGCAGTTCTTC
CDR3: CASSYYKTGHGEQFF

D: .
size: many
J: TRBJ2-3
V: TRBV18
DNA: TGTGCCAGCTCATTTAGTCCAATTGGCACAGATACGCAGTATTTT
CDR3: CASSFSPIGTDTQYF